The clone carrying this T cell receptor beta chain was observed at least ten times. Its antigen is unknown. The time point is: longitudinal time-point 2. 2 million unsorted PBMCs were stored in RNAlater at -80 °C before RNA extraction. The data are from a study of neurological immune-mediated disorders. Study-wide results and limits: The absence of any CDR3 amino acid sequence shared by expanded clones across subjects suggests that repertoires were private in all groups. Whereas HTLV-1-associated myelopathy showed the most TCR clonal expansion, multiple sclerosis showed the least, with levels below those of healthy controls.

As for the cDNA, it was generated by 5'RACE with 10-nucleotide random UMIs. One entry per CDR3 protein, called by TCRdb with MiXCR from the 5' RACE reads. Of tens of thousands of distinct CDR3 sequences listed, roughly 10% were seen once; the top ten hold about 12%. Germline CDR1 reads SGHTA; CDR2 reads FQGTGA. The junction had 5 bases not matched to a gene; V was cut back by 3 bases and J by 1 base. The CDR3 runs 17 residues. The sequence was obtained from a man aged 25-40 years in good health. V usage is TRBV7-3 and J usage is TRBJ2-2, with TRBD1 matching over 10 bases. Specimen: PBMCs. This CDR3 reads CASSFSRTGGNTGELFF. In nucleotides, the CDR3 is TGTGCCAGCAGCTTCTCCCGGACAGGGGGGAACACCGGGGAGCTGTTTTTT.